The next 12 T cell receptor beta chains were all read from a single sample in a study of T cells in tuberculosis. Measured with immunoSEQ multiplex PCR; TCRdb has only the in-frame clones, and not every one. The sample has roughly 34,000 clones; about 95% are singletons. The sample was PBMCs. Receptors were obtained from a donor aged 10-29 years with latent tuberculosis or without tuberculosis infection.

The chain couples TRBV30 to TRBJ2-1; 10 positions match TRBD2. J was trimmed by 10 bases and V by 7 bases; bases with no gene match: 7. Germline assignment: CDR1 GTSNPN and CDR2 SVGIG (reference sequence). This CDR3 has 12 amino acids. CDR3 coding DNA: TGTGCCTCCTGGGAGACTAGCGGGGAGCAGTTCTTC. This translates into CASWETSGEQFF.

The chain has TRBV11-1 and TRBJ2-3; TRBD2 might be the D (6 bases). This CDR3 spans 14 amino acids. Germline V gene sequence: CDR1 SGHAT, CDR2 FQDESV (reference sequence). Trimming took 8 bases from V and 4 from J, leaving 16 bases between them. DNA for the CDR3: TGTGCCAGCTCATCGGGGGAGCGACCAGATACGCAGTATTTT. Translated, it gives CASSSGERPDTQYF. Full variable domain (remainder filled in from reference TRBV11-1 and TRBJ2-3): EAEVAQSPRYKITEKSQAVAFWCDPISGHATLYWYRQILGQGPELLVQFQDESVVDDSQLPKDRFSAERLKGVDSTLKIQPAELGDSAMYLCASSSGERPDTQYFGPGTRLTVL.

This clone was recorded once. The gene calls are TRBV28 and TRBJ2-1; a possible D gene is TRBD1 (6 bases). Germline V lookup: CDR1 MDHEN, CDR2 SYDVKM. The V end lost 6 bases, the J end lost 8 bases, and 11 bases lay between the germline ends. The CDR3 totals 12 residues. CDR3 protein: CASRTHRDEQFF. The CDR3 DNA is TGTGCCAGCAGGACCCACAGGGATGAGCAGTTCTTC.

The chain is built from TRBV2 and TRBJ2-5; TRBD2 matches 8 bases. The junction had 12 bases not matched to a gene; V was cut back by 6 bases and J by 9 bases. Germline loops: CDR1 SNHLY, CDR2 FYNNEI. The CDR3 has 14 amino acids. This CDR3 is CASSLQGRGEAQYF. The CDR3 DNA is TGTGCCAGCAGCCTCCAGGGGCGGGGGGAGGCCCAGTACTTC.

J is TRBJ2-7 and V is TRBV7-9, with TRBD2 as a possible D gene (7 bases). The CDR3 is 16 residues long. CDR1 is SEHNR, CDR2 FQNEAQ, per germline (reference sequence). V was cut by 5 bases and J by 6 bases, with 23 bases left in between. CDR3 region: CASSPPGGGRTSEQYF. DNA of the CDR3: TGTGCCAGCAGCCCCCCGGGGGGCGGGAGAACTTCCGAGCAGTACTTC.

This chain links TRBV10-2 with TRBJ2-5; 10 bases map to TRBD2. Germline V gene sequence: CDR1 WSHSY, CDR2 SAAADI. J gave up 3 bases and V 2 bases, and 9 bases lay outside the gene matches. The CDR3 extends over 17 amino acids. CDR3 protein: CASSEAQRGGGEETQYF. CDR3 nucleotide sequence: TGCGCCAGCAGTGAGGCCCAGCGGGGGGGCGGGGAAGAGACCCAGTACTTC.

V gene TRBV18 combines with J gene TRBJ2-2; D uncertain. This CDR3 spans 13 amino acids. Germline CDR1 reads KGHSH; CDR2 reads LQKENI. V lost 3 bases and J 6 bases, leaving 8 bases between the germline ends. The CDR3 sequence: CASSPLDPGELFF. As DNA, the CDR3 is TGTGCCAGCTCACCGTTAGATCCCGGGGAGCTGTTTTTT.

V is TRBV5-4 and J is TRBJ2-1, with TRBD2 matching over 8 bases. There are 14 residues in the CDR3. Losses at the gene ends were 0 bases for V and 6 bases for J; bases not matched to a gene: 2. CDR1 is SGHNT, CDR2 YYREEE, per germline (reference sequence). CDR3 region: CASSLGLAGNEQFF. The CDR3 nucleotides are TGTGCCAGCAGCTTGGGGCTAGCGGGCAATGAGCAGTTCTTC.

The CDR3 spells CASSSQLLVADTQYF. The CDR3 DNA is TGTGCCAGCAGTTCGCAACTACTAGTCGCCGATACGCAGTATTTT. This chain links TRBV27 with TRBJ2-3; tentatively, D is TRBD2 (5 bases). V gave up 4 bases and J gave up 6 bases, with 17 bases separating them. CDR1 is MNHEY and CDR2 is SMNVEV in the germline V gene (reference sequence). The CDR3 extends over 15 amino acids.

V usage is TRBV30 and J usage is TRBJ1-2; TRBD1 matches at 7 bases. V lost 4 bases, J lost 7 bases, and 12 bases stayed unmatched. The CDR3 sequence is 14 residues long. Germline V gene sequence: CDR1 GTSNPN, CDR2 SVGIG (reference sequence). The CDR3 DNA reads as TGTGCCTGGACGTCCGGGACAGTAGCCTTTGGCTACACCTTC. This encodes CAWTSGTVAFGYTF.

The sample holds a few counts of this clone. The chain carries TRBV7-2 and TRBJ1-3, with D perhaps TRBD1 (6 bases). The germline V gene has CDR1 SGHTA and CDR2 FQGNSA. CDR3 length: 16 amino acids. V gave up 1 base and J gave up 4 bases, with 14 bases separating them. The CDR3 sequence is CASSLVDIRGGNTIYF. The CDR3 DNA reads as TGTGCCAGCAGCTTAGTTGATATCAGGGGAGGAAACACCATATATTTT.

This chain joins TRBV5-1 and TRBJ2-1, with 7 bases aligning to TRBD2. Germline CDR1 and CDR2: SGHRS and YFSETQ. The CDR3 runs 16 residues. V trimming: 1 base; J trimming: 1 base; junction bases outside the gene matches: 5. The CDR3 reads CASSLWSGGSYNEQFF. Written as DNA, the CDR3 is TGCGCCAGCAGCTTGTGGTCGGGGGGTTCCTACAATGAGCAGTTCTTC.